The entry below gives a single T cell receptor (beta chain) sequence along with its context. This sample is part of a study of blood T cell repertoires in COVID-19. Study-wide context: The United States, Italy and Spain were the sources of the acute and convalescent COVID-19 samples. Sample material is recorded as cDNA or gDNA derived from T cells, B-cell-depleted T cells, or PBMCs.

The CDR3 contains 15 residues. Between the trimmed V and J ends, which lost 2 bases and 0 bases, there was a span of 12 bases. Germline V gives CDR1 SGDLS, CDR2 YYNGEE. Source study methods: From reference gene primer amplification, estimates of nucleated cell counts were derived. Libraries were prepared by immunoSEQ multiplex PCR; TCRdb keeps only in-frame clonotypes and omits some of them. The V and J calls and clone size come from that table; D and trimming were worked out from the DNA. The table lists 97,000 or so clones, approximately 90% of them singletons. The source material was peripheral blood. The rearrangement joins TRBV9 to TRBJ2-7; D may be TRBD2 (5 bases). The TCR sequence derives from a man aged 50-59 years with active COVID-19. The CDR3 loop reads CASSVSGSYSYEQYF. For the CDR3, the DNA is TGTGCCAGCAGCGTCTCGGGGTCTTACTCCTACGAGCAGTACTTC.